This note documents a single T cell receptor (beta chain) sequence. Original data processing: Reference gene primers were amplified, and this amplification served to estimate nucleated cell counts. This table comes from immunoSEQ multiplex PCR, and its TCRdb copy is limited to in-frame clones, with some not included. V, J and clone size reflect that table, while D and trimming were determined from the DNA. The sample holds over 130,000 clones, approximately 86% seen once. The entry originates in a study of blood T cell repertoires in COVID-19. In the study overall: Samples representing acute and convalescent COVID-19 were sourced from the United States, Italy and Spain. PBMCs, B-cell-depleted T cells, or T cells provided the cDNA or gDNA that made up the material.

The germline gives CDR1 SNHLY, CDR2 FYNNEI. The CDR3 consists of 13 residues. V gave up 8 bases and J gave up 0 bases, with 9 bases separating them. The sequenced sample was peripheral blood. The chain links TRBV2 to TRBJ2-3, with D possibly matching TRBD2 (5 bases). This clonotype originated in an older woman with active or convalescent COVID-19. The CDR3 bases are TGTGCCAGCTACGGGATAAGCACAGATACGCAGTATTTT. Amino acids: CASYGISTDTQYF.